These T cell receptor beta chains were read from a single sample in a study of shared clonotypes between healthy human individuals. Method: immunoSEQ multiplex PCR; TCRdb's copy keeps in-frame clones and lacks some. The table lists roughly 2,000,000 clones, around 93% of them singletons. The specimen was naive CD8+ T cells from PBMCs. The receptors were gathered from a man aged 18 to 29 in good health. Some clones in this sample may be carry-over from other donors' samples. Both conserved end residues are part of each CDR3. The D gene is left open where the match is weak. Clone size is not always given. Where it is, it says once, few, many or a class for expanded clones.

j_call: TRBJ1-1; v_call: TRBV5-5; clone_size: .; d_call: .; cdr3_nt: TGTGCCAGCAGCTTGGCTCCAGGGTGGGAAGCTTTCTTT; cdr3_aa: CASSLAPGWEAFF
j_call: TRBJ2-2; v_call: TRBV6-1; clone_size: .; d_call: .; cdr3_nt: TGTGCCAGCAGCCTCCCGCGACAGGTGACCGGGGAGCTGTTTTTT; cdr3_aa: CASSLPRQVTGELFF
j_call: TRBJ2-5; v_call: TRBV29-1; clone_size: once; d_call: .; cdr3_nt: TGCAGCGTTGGGGGTCTGGGAGAGACCCAGTACTTC; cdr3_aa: CSVGGLGETQYF
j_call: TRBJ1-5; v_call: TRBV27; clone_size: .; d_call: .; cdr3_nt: TGTGCCAGCAGTTTACGCGGACAGAATCAGCCCCAGCATTTT; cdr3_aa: CASSLRGQNQPQHF
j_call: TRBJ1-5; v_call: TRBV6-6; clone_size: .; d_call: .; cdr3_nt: TGTGCCAGCAGTTACCTACAGGGAAATCAGCCCCAGCATTTT; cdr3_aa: CASSYLQGNQPQHF
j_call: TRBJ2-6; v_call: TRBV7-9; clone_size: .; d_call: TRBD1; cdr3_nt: TGTGCCAGCAGCGAACGGACAGGGAACTCTGGGGCCAACGTCCTGACTTTC; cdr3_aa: CASSERTGNSGANVLTF
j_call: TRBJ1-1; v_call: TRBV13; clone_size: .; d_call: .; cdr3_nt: TGTGCCAGCAGCTTAAGGGCGGGGAACACTGAAGCTTTCTTT; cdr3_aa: CASSLRAGNTEAFF
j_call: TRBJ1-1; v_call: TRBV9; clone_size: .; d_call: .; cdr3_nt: TGTGCCAGCAGCGTAGTGCGCGGGGGGCGCGTGGACACTGAAGCTTTCTTT; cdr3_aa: CASSVVRGGRVDTEAFF
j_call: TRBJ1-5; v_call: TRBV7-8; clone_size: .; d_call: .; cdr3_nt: TGTGCCAGCAGCTTACCCCCCGGGCTGGGCAATCAGCCCCAGCATTTT; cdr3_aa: CASSLPPGLGNQPQHF
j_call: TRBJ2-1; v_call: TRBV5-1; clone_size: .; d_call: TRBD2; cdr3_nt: TGCGCCAGCACCCTGACTAGCGGCTACAATGAGCAGTTCTTC; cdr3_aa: CASTLTSGYNEQFF
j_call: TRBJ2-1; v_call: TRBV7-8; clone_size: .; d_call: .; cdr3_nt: TGTGCCAGCAGCTCCGCTGGGACACCAGCCTACAATGAGCAGTTCTTC; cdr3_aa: CASSSAGTPAYNEQFF
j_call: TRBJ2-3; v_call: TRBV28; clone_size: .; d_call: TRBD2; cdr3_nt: TGTGCCAGCAGTCTGGGGCGGGAGGGTTACACAGATACGCAGTATTTT; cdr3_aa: CASSLGREGYTDTQYF
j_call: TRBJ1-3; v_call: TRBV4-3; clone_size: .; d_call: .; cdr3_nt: TGCGCCAGCAGCCAAGGTTTGGGGGCGGAAGGAAACACCATATATTTT; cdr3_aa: CASSQGLGAEGNTIYF
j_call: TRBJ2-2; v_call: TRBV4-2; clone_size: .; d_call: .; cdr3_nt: TGTGCCAGCAGCCTGACCACCGGGGAGCTGTTTTTT; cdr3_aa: CASSLTTGELFF
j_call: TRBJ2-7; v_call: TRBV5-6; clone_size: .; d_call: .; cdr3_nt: TGTGCCAGCAGCTTTGAAATGACCGGCACCTACGAGCAGTACTTC; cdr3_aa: CASSFEMTGTYEQYF
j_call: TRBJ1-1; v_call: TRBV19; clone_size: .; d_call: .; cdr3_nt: TGTGCCAGTAGTATACTATTCATTGAACACTCGAACACTGAAGCTTTCTTT; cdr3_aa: CASSILFIEHSNTEAFF
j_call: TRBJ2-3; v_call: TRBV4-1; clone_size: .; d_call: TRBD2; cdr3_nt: TGCGCCAGCAGCCAAGAGCGGGGGAGGGCAGATACGCAGTATTTT; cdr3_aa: CASSQERGRADTQYF
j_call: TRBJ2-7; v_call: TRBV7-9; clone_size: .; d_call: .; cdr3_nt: TGTGCCAGCAGCTTAGATAACATTCCCGAGCAGTACTTC; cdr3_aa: CASSLDNIPEQYF
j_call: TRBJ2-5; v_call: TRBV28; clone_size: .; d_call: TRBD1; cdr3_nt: TGTGCCAGCGGTGGGACAGATTGGGAGACCCAGTACTTC; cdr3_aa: CASGGTDWETQYF
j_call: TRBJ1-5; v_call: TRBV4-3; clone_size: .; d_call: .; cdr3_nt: TGCGCCAGCAGCCAAGATTTAGGGGTAAATCAGCCCCAGCATTTT; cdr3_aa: CASSQDLGVNQPQHF
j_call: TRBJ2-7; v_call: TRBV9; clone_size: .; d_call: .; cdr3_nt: TGTGCCAGCAGCGTAGCGGTATCGGTGGGGACCTCCTACGAGCAGTACTTC; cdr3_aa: CASSVAVSVGTSYEQYF
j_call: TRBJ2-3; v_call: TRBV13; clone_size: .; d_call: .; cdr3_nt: TGTGCCAGCAGCTTAAAGGGGGTCCCAGATACGCAGTATTTT; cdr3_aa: CASSLKGVPDTQYF
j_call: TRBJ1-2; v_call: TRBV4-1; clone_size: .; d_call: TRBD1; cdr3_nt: TGCGCCAGCAGCCAGCGAGACGACAGGGGCCATGGCTACACCTTC; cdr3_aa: CASSQRDDRGHGYTF
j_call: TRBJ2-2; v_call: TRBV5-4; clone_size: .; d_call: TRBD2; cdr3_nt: TGTGCCAGCAGCCCGGGACTAGCGGGAGCCGGGGAGCTGTTTTTT; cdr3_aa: CASSPGLAGAGELFF
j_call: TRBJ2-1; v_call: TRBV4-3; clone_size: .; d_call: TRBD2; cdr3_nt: TGCGCCAGCAGCCAAGATTCGGGACTAGCGGAGTCCGAGAATCATGAGCAGTTCTTC; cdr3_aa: CASSQDSGLAESENHEQFF
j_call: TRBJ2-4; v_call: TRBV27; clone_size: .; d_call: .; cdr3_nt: TGTGCCAGCAGTTATAGGGACTCGGGAAACATTCAGTACTTC; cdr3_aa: CASSYRDSGNIQYF
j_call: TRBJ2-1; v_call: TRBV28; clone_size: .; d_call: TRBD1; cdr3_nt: TGTGCCAGCAGTCCTAGGACAGGGGGATTCAATGAGCAGTTCTTC; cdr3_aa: CASSPRTGGFNEQFF
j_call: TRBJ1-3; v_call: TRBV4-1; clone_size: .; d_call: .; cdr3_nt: TGCGCCAGCAGCCATCGCCGGACCGGCTCTGGAAACACCATATATTTT; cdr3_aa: CASSHRRTGSGNTIYF
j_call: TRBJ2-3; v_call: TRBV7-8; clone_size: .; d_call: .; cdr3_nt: TGTGCCAGCAGCTTAGCGGGAAATACGCAGTATTTT; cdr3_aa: CASSLAGNTQYF
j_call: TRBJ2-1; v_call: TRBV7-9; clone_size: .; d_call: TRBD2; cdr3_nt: TGTGCCAGCAGCTTGCGGGAGGGAGGCAATGAGCAGTTCTTC; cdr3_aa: CASSLREGGNEQFF
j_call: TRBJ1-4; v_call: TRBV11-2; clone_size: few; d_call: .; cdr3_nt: TGTGCCAGCAGCAGCAGAGGGATGTTTAATGAAAAACTGTTTTTT; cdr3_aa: CASSSRGMFNEKLFF
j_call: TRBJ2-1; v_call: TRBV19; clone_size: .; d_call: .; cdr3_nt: TGTGCCAGTAGTATAGGTCGAGGACTTCTGTACAATGAGCAGTTCTTC; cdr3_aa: CASSIGRGLLYNEQFF
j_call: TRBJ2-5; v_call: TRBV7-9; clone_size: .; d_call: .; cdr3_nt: TGTGCCAGCAGTAAAACGGGCATCGGTTCACAAGAGACCCAGTACTTC; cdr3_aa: CASSKTGIGSQETQYF
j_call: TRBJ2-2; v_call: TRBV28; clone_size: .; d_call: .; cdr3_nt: TGTGCCAGCAGTCCACAAGCTGGGCAGCGAATAGGCACCGGGGAGCTGTTTTTT; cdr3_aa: CASSPQAGQRIGTGELFF
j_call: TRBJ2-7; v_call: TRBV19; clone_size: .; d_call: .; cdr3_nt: TGTGCCAGTAGTCCTCTAGACAGCCATAACTCCTACGAGCAGTACTTC; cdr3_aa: CASSPLDSHNSYEQYF
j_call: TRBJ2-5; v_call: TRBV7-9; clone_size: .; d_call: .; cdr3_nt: TGTGCCAGCAGCCGAGACCGGGACTCCGCCGGAGAGACCCAGTACTTC; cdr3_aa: CASSRDRDSAGETQYF
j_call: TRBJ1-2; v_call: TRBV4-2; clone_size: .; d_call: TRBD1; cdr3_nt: TGTGCCAGCAGCCAAACAGGGGCGACTAACTATGGCTACACCTTC; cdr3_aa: CASSQTGATNYGYTF
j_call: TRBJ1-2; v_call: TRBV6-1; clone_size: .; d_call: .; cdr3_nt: TGTGCCAGCAGTGGATCGGATTACAGCGCCCCGGGTTATGGCTACACCTTC; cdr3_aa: CASSGSDYSAPGYGYTF
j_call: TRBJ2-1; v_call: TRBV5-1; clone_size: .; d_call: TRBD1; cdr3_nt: TGCGCCAGCAGCTTGGACCCGACAGGGGCGTCCTACAATGAGCAGTTCTTC; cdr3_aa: CASSLDPTGASYNEQFF
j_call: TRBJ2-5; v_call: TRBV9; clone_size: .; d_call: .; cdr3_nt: TGTGCCAGCAGCGGACAAGGGGGACACGAGACCCAGTACTTC; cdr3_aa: CASSGQGGHETQYF
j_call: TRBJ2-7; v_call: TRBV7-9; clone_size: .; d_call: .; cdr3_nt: TGTGCCAGCAGCCCTGCCGATCGGGCTCTCGAGCAGTACTTC; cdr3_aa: CASSPADRALEQYF
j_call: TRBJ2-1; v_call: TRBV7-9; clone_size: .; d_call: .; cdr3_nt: TGTGCCAGCAGCTTATCCCCAGGATACAATGAGCAGTTCTTC; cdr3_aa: CASSLSPGYNEQFF
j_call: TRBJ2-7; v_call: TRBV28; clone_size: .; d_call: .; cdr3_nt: TGTGCCAGCAGTTTGCCGGAGTTGGGGGAGCAGTACTTC; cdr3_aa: CASSLPELGEQYF
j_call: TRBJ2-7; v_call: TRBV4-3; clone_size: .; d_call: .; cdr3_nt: TGCGCCAGCAGCCAAGATCATTGGGAAATCGAGCAGTACTTC; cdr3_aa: CASSQDHWEIEQYF
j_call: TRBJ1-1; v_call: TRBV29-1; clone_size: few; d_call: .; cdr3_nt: TGCAGCGTGGACGCCAGGAACACTGAAGCTTTCTTT; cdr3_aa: CSVDARNTEAFF